Each of the 10 T cell receptor beta chains below was sequenced from the same sample in a study of blood T cell repertoires in COVID-19. Measured with immunoSEQ multiplex PCR; TCRdb has only the in-frame clones, and not every one. The sample comprises some 160,000 clones, around three quarters of which are singletons, and around 19% rests with the top ten. Sequencing used PBMCs or T cells enriched from blood (not recorded which). These TCRs come from a woman between 70 and 85 years old in a cohort exposed to, infected with or recovered from COVID-19 (not recorded which).

This chain connects TRBV2 to TRBJ1-4, with D perhaps matching TRBD1 (5 bases). The germline V and J ends were trimmed by 5 bases and 6 bases, with 16 bases remaining between them. CDR1 is SNHLY, CDR2 FYNNEI, per germline. The CDR3 spans 15 residues. The CDR3 is CASSITEGFDEKLFF. As DNA, the CDR3 is TGTGCCAGCAGTATTACGGAGGGGTTCGATGAAAAACTGTTTTTT. Complete variable domain (other parts from reference TRBV2 and TRBJ1-4): EPEVTQTPSHQVTQMGQEVILRCVPISNHLYFYWYRQILGQKVEFLVSFYNNEISEKSEIFDDQFSVERPDGSNFTLKIRSTKLEDSAMYFCASSITEGFDEKLFFGSGTQLSVL.

The chain is built from TRBV5-1 and TRBJ2-7; 9 positions match TRBD1. Germline CDR1 SGHRS, CDR2 YFSETQ. Trimming at V came to 3 bases and at J to 3 bases, leaving 7 bases not matched to a gene. The CDR3 extends over 15 amino acids. CDR3 DNA: TGCGCCAGCAGCTCCGGGGGGACAGGGATCTACGAGCAGTACTTC. It codes for CASSSGGTGIYEQYF.

The CDR3 protein is CASSLGRVDGYNEQYF. CDR3 nucleotides: TGTGCCAGCAGCTTAGGTCGGGTCGATGGTTATAACGAGCAGTACTTC. The V call is TRBV7-9, the J call TRBJ2-7; D gene unclear. CDR3 length: 16 amino acids. Trimming pared 1 base from V and 5 bases from J, leaving 18 bases between. CDR1 and CDR2 from the germline V gene are SEHNR and FQNEAQ (reference sequence).

The chain uses TRBV5-4 and TRBJ1-5; TRBD1 agrees at 10 bases. The junction had 7 bases not matched to a gene; V was cut back by 3 bases and J by 7 bases. The CDR3 is 15 amino acids. Germline CDR1 is SGHNT and CDR2 is YYREEE (reference sequence). CDR3 nucleotide sequence: TGTGCCAGCAGCTCGGACAGGGGGTGGGACCAGCCCCAGCATTTT. Protein product: CASSSDRGWDQPQHF.

The chain recombines TRBV6-5 with TRBJ2-1, with D perhaps TRBD2 (6 bases). There are 16 residues in the CDR3. The V end lost 2 bases, the J end lost 2 bases, and 13 bases lay between the germline ends. Germline values: CDR1 MNHEY, CDR2 SVGAGI. CDR3 DNA sequence: TGTGCCAGCAGTTACCTGCGGGACCCGACCTACAATGAGCAGTTCTTC. Protein sequence: CASSYLRDPTYNEQFF.

V usage is TRBV11-2 and J usage is TRBJ1-2, with 8 bases fitting TRBD1. Germline assignment: CDR1 SGHAT and CDR2 FQNNGV. This CDR3 spans 14 amino acids. V was pared by 3 bases and J by 5 bases, with 5 bases of the junction left unmatched. CDR3 protein: CASSFSDRGYGYTF. The DNA of the CDR3 is TGTGCCAGCAGCTTTTCCGACAGGGGATATGGCTACACCTTC.

This sequence joins TRBV27 and TRBJ1-2, with 10 positions matching TRBD1. This CDR3 is built from 15 residues. Losses at the gene ends were 3 bases for V and 8 bases for J; bases not matched to a gene: 9. Germline loops: CDR1 MNHEY, CDR2 SMNVEV (reference sequence). CDR3 protein: CASSFWDRGFSGYTF. CDR3 DNA sequence: TGTGCCAGCAGTTTCTGGGACAGGGGTTTCTCCGGCTACACCTTC.

This clone has a handful of counts. The chain carries TRBV6-5 and TRBJ1-1; D is unresolved. The germline gives CDR1 MNHEY, CDR2 SVGAGI. V dropped 2 bases and J dropped 1 base, with 11 bases sitting between them. The length of the CDR3 is 15 residues. The CDR3 protein is CASSYQPGGNTEAFF. The CDR3 region has the DNA TGTGCCAGCAGTTACCAGCCAGGAGGGAACACTGAAGCTTTCTTT.

This rearrangement joins TRBV19 to TRBJ1-2, with D possibly TRBD1 on 6 matching bases. The CDR3 length is 13 residues. Trimming removed 4 bases from V and 2 bases from J, with 8 bases in between. Germline lookup yields CDR1 LNHDA and CDR2 SQIVND (reference sequence). The CDR3 is CASSRQANYGYTF. Here the CDR3 DNA reads TGTGCCAGTAGTAGACAGGCGAACTATGGCTACACCTTC.

This chain joins TRBV30 and TRBJ1-2; no clear D gene. V was trimmed by 3 bases and J by 6 bases, leaving 11 bases between them. The CDR3 runs to 12 residues. Germline CDR1 is GTSNPN and CDR2 is SVGIG (reference sequence). Here the CDR3 reads CAWSLAADGYTF. The DNA for the CDR3 is TGTGCCTGGAGCTTAGCGGCGGATGGCTACACCTTC.